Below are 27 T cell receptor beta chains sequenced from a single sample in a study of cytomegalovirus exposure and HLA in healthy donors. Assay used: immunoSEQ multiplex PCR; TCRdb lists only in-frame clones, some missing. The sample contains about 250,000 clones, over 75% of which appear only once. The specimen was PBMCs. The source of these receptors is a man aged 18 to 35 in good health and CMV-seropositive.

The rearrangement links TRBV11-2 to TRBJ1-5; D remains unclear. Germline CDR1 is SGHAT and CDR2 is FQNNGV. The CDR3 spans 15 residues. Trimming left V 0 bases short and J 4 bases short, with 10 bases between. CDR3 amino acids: CASSLDPGFNQPQHF. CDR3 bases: TGTGCCAGCAGCTTAGATCCGGGCTTTAATCAGCCCCAGCATTTT.

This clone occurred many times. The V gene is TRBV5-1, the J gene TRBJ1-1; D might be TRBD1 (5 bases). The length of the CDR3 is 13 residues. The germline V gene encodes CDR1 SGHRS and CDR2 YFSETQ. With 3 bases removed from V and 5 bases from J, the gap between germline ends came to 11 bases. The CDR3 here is CASSSDTETEAFF. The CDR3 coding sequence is TGCGCCAGCAGCTCGGACACGGAGACTGAAGCTTTCTTT.

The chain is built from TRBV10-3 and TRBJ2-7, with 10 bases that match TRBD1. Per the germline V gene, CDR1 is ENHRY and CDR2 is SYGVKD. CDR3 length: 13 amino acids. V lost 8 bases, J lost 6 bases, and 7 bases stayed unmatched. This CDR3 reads CAIYDRGRFEQYF. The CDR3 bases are TGTGCCATCTATGACAGGGGGCGCTTCGAGCAGTACTTC.

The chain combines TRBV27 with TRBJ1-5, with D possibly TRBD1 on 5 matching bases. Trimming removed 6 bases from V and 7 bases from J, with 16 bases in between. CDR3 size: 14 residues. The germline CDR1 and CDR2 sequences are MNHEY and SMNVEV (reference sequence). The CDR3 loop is CASRSREGLQPQHF. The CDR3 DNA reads TGTGCCAGCAGGTCTCGGGAGGGACTCCAGCCCCAGCATTTT.

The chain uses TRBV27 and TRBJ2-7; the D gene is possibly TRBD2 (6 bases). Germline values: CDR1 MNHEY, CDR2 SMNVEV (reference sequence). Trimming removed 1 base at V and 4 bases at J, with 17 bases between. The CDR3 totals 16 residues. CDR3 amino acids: CASSLLSGSERYEQYF. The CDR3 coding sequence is TGTGCCAGCAGTTTATTATCCGGGAGCGAAAGGTACGAGCAGTACTTC.

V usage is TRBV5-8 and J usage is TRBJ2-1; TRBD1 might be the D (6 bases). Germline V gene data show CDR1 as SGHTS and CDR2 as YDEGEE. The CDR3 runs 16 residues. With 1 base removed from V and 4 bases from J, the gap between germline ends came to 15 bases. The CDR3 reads CASSLFFGTTYNEQFF. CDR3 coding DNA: TGTGCCAGCAGCTTGTTTTTCGGGACAACATACAATGAGCAGTTCTTC.

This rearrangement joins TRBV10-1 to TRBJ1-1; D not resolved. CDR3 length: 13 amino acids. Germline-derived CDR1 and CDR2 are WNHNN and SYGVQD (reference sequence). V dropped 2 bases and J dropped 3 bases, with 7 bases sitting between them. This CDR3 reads CASSEPGDTEAFF. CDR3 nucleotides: TGCGCCAGCAGTGAGCCGGGAGACACTGAAGCTTTCTTT.

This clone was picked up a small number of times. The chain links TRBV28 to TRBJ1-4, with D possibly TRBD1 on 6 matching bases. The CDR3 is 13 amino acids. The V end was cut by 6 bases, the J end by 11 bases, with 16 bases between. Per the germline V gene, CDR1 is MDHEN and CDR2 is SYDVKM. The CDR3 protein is CASSSGVDWKLFF. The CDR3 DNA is TGTGCCAGCAGCTCAGGGGTGGACTGGAAACTGTTTTTT.

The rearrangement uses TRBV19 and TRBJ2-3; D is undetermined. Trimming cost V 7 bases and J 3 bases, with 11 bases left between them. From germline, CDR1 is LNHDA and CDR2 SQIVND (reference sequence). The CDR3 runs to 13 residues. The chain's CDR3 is CASKVAGTDTQYF. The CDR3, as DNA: TGTGCCAGTAAGGTGGCCGGGACAGATACGCAGTATTTT. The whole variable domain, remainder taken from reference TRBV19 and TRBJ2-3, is DGGITQSPKYLFRKEGQNVTLSCEQNLNHDAMYWYRQDPGQGLRLIYYSQIVNDFQKGDIAEGYSVSREKKESFPLTVTSAQKNPTAFYLCASKVAGTDTQYFGPGTRLTVL.

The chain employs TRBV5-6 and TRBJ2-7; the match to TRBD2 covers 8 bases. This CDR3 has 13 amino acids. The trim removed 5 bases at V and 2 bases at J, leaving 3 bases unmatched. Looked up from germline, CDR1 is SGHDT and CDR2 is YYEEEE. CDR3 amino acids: CASRGGGTYEQYF. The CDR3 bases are TGTGCCAGCAGGGGCGGGGGGACCTACGAGCAGTACTTC.

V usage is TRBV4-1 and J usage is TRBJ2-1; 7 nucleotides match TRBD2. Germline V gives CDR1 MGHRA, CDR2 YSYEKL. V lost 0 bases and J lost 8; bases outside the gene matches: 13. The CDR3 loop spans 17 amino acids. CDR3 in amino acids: CASSQDLARTSPYEQFF. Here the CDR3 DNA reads TGCGCCAGCAGCCAAGATCTAGCACGGACTAGTCCTTATGAGCAGTTCTTC.

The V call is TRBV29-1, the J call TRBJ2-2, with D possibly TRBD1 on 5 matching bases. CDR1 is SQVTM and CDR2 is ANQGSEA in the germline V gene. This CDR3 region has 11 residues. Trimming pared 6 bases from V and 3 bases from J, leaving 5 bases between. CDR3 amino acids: CSVQDTGELFF. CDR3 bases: TGCAGCGTACAGGACACCGGGGAGCTGTTTTTT.

This CDR3 is CASSIPSTGFTAFF. CDR3 nucleotides: TGTGCCAGTAGTATCCCTTCTACAGGGTTCACGGCTTTCTTT. The chain employs TRBV19 and TRBJ1-1; possibly TRBD1 for D (6 bases). Germline values: CDR1 LNHDA, CDR2 SQIVND (reference sequence). The V end lost 3 bases, the J end lost 11 bases, and 19 bases lay between the germline ends. CDR3 length: 14 residues.

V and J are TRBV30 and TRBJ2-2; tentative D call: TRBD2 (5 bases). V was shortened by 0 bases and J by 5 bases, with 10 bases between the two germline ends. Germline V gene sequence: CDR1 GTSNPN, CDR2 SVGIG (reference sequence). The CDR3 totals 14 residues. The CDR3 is CAWSVLVGTGELFF. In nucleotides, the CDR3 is TGTGCCTGGAGTGTACTAGTTGGAACCGGGGAGCTGTTTTTT.

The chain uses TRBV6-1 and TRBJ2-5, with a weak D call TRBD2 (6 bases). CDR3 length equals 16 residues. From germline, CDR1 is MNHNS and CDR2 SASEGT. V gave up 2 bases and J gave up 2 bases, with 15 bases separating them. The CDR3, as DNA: TGTGCCAGCAGTGAATGGGGGTTAGCGGTACAAGAGACCCAGTACTTC. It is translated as CASSEWGLAVQETQYF.

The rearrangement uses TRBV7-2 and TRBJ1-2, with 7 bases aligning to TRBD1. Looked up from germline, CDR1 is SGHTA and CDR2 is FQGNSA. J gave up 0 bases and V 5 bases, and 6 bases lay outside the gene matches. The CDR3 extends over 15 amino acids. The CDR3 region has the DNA TGTGCCAGCAGCCCCCAAACAGGGGCTAACTATGGCTACACCTTC. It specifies CASSPQTGANYGYTF.

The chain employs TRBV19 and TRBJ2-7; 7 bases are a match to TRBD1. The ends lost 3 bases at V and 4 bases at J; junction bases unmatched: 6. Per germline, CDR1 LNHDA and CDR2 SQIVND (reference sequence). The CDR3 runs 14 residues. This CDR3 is CASSIPGGVYEQYF. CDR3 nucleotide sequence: TGTGCCAGTAGTATCCCAGGGGGAGTGTACGAGCAGTACTTC.

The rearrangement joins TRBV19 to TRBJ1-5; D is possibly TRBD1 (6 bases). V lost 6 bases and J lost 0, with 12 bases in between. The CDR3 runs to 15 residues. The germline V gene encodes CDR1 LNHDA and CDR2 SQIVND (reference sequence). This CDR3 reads CASSAGQYSNQPQHF. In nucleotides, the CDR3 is TGTGCCAGTAGCGCCGGACAGTATAGCAATCAGCCCCAGCATTTT.

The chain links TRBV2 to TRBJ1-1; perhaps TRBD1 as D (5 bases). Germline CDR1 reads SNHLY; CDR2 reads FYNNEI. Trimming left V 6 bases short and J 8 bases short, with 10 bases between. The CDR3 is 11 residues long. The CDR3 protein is CASRIQGEAFF. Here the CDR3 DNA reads TGTGCCAGCAGGATCCAGGGCGAAGCTTTCTTT.

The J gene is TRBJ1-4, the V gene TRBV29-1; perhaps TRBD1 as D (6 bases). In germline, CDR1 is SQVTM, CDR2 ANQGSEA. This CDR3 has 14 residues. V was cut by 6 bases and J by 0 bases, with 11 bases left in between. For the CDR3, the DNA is TGCAGCGTCGGGGACATTGCAACTAATGAAAAACTGTTTTTT. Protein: CSVGDIATNEKLFF.

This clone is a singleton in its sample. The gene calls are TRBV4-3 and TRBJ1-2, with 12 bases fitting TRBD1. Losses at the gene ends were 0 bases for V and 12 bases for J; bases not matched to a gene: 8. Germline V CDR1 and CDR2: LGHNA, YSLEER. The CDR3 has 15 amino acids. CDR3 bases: TGCGCCAGCAGCCAAGACACCGGGACAGGGGGCGTAAACACCTTC. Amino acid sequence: CASSQDTGTGGVNTF.

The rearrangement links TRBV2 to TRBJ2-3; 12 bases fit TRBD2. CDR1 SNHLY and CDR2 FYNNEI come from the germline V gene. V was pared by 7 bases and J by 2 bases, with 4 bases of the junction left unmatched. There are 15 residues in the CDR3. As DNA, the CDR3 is TGTGCCAGCAACGGACTAGCGGGGTTCACAGATACGCAGTATTTT. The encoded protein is CASNGLAGFTDTQYF.

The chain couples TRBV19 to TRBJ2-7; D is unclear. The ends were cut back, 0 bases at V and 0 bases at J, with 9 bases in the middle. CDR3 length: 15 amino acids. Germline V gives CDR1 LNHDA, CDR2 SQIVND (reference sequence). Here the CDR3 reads CASSIDGVSSYEQYF. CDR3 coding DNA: TGTGCCAGTAGTATAGATGGGGTCTCCTCCTACGAGCAGTACTTC.

The CDR3 DNA is TGTGCCAGCAGTCAACAGGGCTCATCGCCCCAGCATTTT. Its translation: CASSQQGSSPQHF. This sequence joins TRBV6-1 and TRBJ1-5; D perhaps matches TRBD1 (6 bases). The CDR3 loop spans 13 amino acids. Germline assignment: CDR1 MNHNS and CDR2 SASEGT. Trimming removed 5 bases from V and 9 bases from J, with 14 bases in between.

The DNA for the CDR3 is TGTGCCAGCAGCCCGGACAGACCTGTGGGGCAGTACTTC. Residues: CASSPDRPVGQYF. The chain recombines TRBV2 with TRBJ2-7, with D perhaps TRBD1 (6 bases). The germline CDR1 and CDR2 sequences are SNHLY and FYNNEI. Trimming removed 6 bases at V and 9 bases at J, with 18 bases between. CDR3 size: 13 residues.

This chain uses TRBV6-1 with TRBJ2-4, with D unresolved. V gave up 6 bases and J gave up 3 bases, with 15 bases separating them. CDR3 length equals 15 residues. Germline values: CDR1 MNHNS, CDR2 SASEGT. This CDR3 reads CASSIPRFSKNIQYF. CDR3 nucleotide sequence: TGTGCCAGCAGCATCCCGCGGTTTAGCAAAAACATTCAGTACTTC.

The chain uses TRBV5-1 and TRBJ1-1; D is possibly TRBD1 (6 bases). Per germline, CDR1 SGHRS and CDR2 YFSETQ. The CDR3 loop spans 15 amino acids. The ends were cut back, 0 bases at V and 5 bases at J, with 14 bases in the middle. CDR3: CASSLVGGRSTEAFF. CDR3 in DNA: TGCGCCAGCAGCTTGGTGGGGGGCAGAAGTACTGAAGCTTTCTTT.